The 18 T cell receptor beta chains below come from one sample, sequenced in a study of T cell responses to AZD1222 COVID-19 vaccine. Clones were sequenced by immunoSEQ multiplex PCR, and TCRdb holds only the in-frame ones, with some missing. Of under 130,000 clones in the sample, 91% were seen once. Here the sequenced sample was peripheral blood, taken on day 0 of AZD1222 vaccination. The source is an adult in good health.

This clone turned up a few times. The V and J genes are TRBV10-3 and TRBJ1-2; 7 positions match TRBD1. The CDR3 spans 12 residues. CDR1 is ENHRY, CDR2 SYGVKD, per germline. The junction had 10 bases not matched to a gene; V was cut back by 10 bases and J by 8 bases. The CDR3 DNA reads TGTGCCACCGCGGACAGGACTCGAGGCTACACCTTC. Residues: CATADRTRGYTF.

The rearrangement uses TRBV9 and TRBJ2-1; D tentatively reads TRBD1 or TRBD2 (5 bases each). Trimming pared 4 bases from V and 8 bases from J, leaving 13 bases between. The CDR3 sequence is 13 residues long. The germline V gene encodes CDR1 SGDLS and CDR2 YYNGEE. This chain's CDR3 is CASSPEGFYEQFF. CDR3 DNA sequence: TGTGCCAGCAGCCCCGAGGGGTTTTATGAGCAGTTCTTC.

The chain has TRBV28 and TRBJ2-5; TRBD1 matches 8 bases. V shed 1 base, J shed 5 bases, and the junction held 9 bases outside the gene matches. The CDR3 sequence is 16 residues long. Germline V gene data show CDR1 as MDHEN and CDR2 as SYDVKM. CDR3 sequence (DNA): TGTGCCAGCAGTTTATTGTCCATCACAGGGGGGGAGACCCAGTACTTC. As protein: CASSLLSITGGETQYF.

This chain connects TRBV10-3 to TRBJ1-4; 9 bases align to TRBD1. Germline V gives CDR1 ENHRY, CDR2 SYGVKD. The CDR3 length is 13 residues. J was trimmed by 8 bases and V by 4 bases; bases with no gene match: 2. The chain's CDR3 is CAISAGQGEKLFF. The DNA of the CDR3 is TGTGCCATCAGTGCGGGACAGGGAGAAAAACTGTTTTTT.

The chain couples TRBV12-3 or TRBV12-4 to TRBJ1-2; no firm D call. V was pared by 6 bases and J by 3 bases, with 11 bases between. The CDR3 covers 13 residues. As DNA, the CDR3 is TGTGCCAGCAGACCGGGAACCCACTATGGCTACACCTTC. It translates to CASRPGTHYGYTF.

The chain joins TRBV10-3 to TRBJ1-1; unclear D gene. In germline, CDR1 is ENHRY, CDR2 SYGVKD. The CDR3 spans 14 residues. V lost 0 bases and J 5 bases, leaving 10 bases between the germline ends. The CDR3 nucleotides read TGTGCCATCAGTGAGTCAGGAGGGAGGACTGAAGCTTTCTTT. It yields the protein CAISESGGRTEAFF.

The CDR3 region is CASSLQGNDEQFF. In DNA form, the CDR3 reads TGTGCCAGCAGCCTACAGGGGAACGATGAGCAGTTCTTC. This chain connects TRBV7-9 to TRBJ2-1; 7 bases fit TRBD1. With V trimmed by 5 bases and J by 8 bases, 6 bases remained unmatched. The CDR3 has 13 residues. Germline V gene lookup returns CDR1 SEHNR and CDR2 FQNEAQ (reference sequence).

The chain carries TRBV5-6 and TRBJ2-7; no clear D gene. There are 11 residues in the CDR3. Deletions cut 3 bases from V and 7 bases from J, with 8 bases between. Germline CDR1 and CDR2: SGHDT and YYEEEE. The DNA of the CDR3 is TGTGCCAGCAGCTCCTCCCAGGAGCAGTACTTC. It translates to CASSSSQEQYF.

The CDR3 reads CASSVSDREGETQYF. The CDR3, as DNA: TGTGCCAGCAGCGTATCGGACAGGGAGGGAGAGACCCAGTACTTC. V and J are TRBV9 and TRBJ2-5, with D perhaps matching TRBD1 (8 bases). Trimming stripped 1 base from V and 4 bases from J, with 14 bases between. This CDR3 has 15 amino acids. Germline loops: CDR1 SGDLS, CDR2 YYNGEE.

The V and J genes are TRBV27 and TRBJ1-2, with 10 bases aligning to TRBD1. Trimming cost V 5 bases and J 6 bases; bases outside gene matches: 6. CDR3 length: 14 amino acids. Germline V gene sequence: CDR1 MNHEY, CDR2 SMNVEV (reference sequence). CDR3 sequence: CASSPPGQGNGYTF. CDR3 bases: TGTGCCAGCAGTCCCCCGGGACAGGGGAATGGCTACACCTTC.

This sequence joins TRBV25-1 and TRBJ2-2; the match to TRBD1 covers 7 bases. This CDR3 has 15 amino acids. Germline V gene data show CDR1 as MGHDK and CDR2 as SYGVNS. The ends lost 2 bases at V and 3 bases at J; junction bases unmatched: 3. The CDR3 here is CASSEGDRDTGELFF. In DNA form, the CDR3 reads TGTGCCAGCAGTGAAGGAGACAGGGACACCGGGGAGCTGTTTTTT.

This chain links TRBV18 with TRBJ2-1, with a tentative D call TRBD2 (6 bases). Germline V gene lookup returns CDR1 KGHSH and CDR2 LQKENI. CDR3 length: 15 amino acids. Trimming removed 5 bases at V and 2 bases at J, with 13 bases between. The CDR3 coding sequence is TGTGCCAGCTCATCCGCCATAGCGGCCTACAATGAGCAGTTCTTC. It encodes CASSSAIAAYNEQFF.

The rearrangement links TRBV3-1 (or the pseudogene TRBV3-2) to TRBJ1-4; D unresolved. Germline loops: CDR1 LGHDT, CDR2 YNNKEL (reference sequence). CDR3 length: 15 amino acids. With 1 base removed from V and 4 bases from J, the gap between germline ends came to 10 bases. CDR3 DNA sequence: TGTGCCAGCAGCCAAGTGGGGTTTGGTAATGAAAAACTGTTTTTT. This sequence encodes CASSQVGFGNEKLFF.

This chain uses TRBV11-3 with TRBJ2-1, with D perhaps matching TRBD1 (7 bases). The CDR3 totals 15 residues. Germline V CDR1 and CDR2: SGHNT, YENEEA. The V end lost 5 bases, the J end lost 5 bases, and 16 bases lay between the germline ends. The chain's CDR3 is CASSPGGQTHNEQFF. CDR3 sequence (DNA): TGTGCCAGCAGCCCCGGGGGACAGACACACAATGAGCAGTTCTTC. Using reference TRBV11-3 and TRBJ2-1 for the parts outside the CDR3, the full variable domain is EAGVVQSPRYKIIEKKQPVAFWCNPISGHNTLYWYLQNLGQGPELLIRYENEEAVDDSQLPKDRFSAERLKGVDSTLKIQPAELGDSAVYLCASSPGGQTHNEQFFGPGTRLTVL.

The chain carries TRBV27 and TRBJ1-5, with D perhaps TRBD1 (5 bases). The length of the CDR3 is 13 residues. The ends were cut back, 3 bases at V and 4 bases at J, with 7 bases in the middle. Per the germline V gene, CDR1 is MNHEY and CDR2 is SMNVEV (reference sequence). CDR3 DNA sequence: TGTGCCAGCAGTTTTGGGGCGAATCAGCCCCAGCATTTT. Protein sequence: CASSFGANQPQHF.

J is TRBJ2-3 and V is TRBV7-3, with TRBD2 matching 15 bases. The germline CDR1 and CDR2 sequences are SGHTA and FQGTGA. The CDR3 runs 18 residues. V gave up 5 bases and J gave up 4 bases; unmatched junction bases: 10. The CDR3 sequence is CASSPLPGLAGGPDTQYF. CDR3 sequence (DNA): TGTGCCAGCAGCCCTTTACCGGGACTAGCGGGAGGTCCAGATACGCAGTATTTT. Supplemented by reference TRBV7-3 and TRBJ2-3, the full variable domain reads GAGVSQTPSNKVTEKGKYVELRCDPISGHTALYWYRQSLGQGPEFLIYFQGTGAADDSGLPNDRFFAVRPEGSVSTLKIQRTERGDSAVYLCASSPLPGLAGGPDTQYFGPGTRLTVL.

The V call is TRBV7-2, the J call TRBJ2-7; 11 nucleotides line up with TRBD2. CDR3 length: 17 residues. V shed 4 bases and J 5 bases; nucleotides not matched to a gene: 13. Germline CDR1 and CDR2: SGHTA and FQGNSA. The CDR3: CASSSGNLAGGDNEQYF. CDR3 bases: TGTGCCAGCAGCTCTGGAAACCTAGCGGGAGGTGATAACGAGCAGTACTTC.

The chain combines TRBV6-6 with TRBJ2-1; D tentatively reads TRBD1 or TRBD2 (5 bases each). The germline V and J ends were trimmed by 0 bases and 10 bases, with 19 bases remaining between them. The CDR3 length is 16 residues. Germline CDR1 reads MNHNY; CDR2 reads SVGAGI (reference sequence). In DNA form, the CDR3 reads TGTGCCAGCAGTTACTCCAGGACGTCCGGGACGGGGGAGCAGTTCTTC. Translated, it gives CASSYSRTSGTGEQFF.